This T cell receptor beta chain was found in a study of T cell clonality in common variable immunodeficiency. Study-wide results and limits: Common variable immunodeficiency TCR beta sequences reportedly had fewer deletions and N-nucleotide insertions.

As to this clone: Its antigen remains unknown. The read ends 3 residues before the CDR3 terminus; that terminus is restored from the germline J gene.

Per the germline V gene, CDR1 is MNHEY and CDR2 is SVGEGT. This CDR3 has 15 residues. V gave up 7 bases and J gave up 7 bases; unmatched junction bases: 13. Only in-frame clones appear in the TCRdb table, and some are missing; sequencing was by immunoSEQ multiplex PCR. There are 25,000 or so clones in the sample, none observed a single time. This rearrangement joins TRBV6-2 or TRBV6-3 to TRBJ1-5; 7 bases are a match to TRBD1. Source material: peripheral blood mononuclear cells. The TCR was taken from a human donor with common variable immunodeficiency. The CDR3 DNA, read in part, is TGTGCCAGCAACGCGGGACAGTCTAGACGGCAGCCC. Amino acids: CASNAGQSRRQP. The complete CDR3 reads CASNAGQSRRQPQHF.